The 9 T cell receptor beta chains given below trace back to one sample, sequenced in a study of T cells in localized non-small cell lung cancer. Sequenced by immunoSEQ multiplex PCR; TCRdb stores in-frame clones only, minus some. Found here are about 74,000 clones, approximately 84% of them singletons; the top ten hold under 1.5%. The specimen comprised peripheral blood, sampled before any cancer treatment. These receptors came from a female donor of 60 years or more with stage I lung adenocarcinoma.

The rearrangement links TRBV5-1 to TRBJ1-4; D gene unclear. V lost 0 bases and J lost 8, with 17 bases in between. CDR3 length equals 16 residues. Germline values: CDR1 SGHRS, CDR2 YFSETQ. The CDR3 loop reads CASSLVGGRPGEKLFF. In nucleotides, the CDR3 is TGCGCCAGCAGCTTGGTAGGAGGTAGGCCTGGCGAAAAACTGTTTTTT.

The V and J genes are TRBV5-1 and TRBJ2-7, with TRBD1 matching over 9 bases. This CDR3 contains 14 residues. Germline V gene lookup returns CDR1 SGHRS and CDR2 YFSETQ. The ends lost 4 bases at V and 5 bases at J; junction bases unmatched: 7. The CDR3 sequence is CASSPGQGSHEQYF. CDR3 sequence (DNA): TGCGCCAGCAGCCCGGGACAGGGAAGCCACGAGCAGTACTTC. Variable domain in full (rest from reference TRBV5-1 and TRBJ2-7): KAGVTQTPRYLIKTRGQQVTLSCSPISGHRSVSWYQQTPGQGLQFLFEYFSETQRNKGNFPGRFSGRQFSNSRSEMNVSTLELGDSALYLCASSPGQGSHEQYFGPGTRLTVT.

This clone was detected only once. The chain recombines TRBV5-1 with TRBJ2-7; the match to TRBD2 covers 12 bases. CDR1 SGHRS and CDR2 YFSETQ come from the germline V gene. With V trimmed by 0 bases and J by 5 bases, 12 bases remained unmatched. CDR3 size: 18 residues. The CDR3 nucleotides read TGCGCCAGCAGCTTGGGATATGGTCTAGCGGGAGGGTCCCACGAGCAGTACTTC. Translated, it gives CASSLGYGLAGGSHEQYF.

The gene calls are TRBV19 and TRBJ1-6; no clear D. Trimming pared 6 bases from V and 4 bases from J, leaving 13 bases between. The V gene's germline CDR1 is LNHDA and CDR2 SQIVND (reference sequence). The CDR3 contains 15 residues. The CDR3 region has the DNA TGTGCCAGTAGGCTTGGCTGGGGATATAATTCACCCCTCCACTTT. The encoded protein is CASRLGWGYNSPLHF.

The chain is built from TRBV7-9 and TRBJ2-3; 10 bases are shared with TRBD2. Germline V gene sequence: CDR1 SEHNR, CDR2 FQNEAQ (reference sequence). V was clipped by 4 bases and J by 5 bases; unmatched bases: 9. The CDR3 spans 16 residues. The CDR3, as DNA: TGTGCCAGCAGCTCCGGACTAGCGGCGGGGGGAGATACGCAGTATTTT. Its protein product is CASSSGLAAGGDTQYF.

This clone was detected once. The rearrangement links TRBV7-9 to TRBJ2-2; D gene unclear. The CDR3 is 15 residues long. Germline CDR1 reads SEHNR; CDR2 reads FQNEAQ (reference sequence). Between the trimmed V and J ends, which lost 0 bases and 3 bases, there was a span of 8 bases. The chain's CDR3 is CASSLASGYTGELFF. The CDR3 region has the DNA TGTGCCAGCAGCTTAGCGTCGGGTTACACCGGGGAGCTGTTTTTT. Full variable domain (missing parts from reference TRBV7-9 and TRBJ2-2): DTGVSQNPRHKITKRGQNVTFRCDPISEHNRLYWYRQTLGQGPEFLTYFQNEAQLEKSRLLSDRFSAERPKGSFSTLEIQRTEQGDSAMYLCASSLASGYTGELFFGEGSRLTVL.

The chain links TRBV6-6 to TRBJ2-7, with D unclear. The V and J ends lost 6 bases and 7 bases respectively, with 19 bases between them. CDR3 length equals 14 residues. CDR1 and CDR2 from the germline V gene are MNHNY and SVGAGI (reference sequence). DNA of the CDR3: TGTGCCAGCAGCCACGGGTCCCTGACGGAGGAGCAGTACTTC. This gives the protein CASSHGSLTEEQYF.

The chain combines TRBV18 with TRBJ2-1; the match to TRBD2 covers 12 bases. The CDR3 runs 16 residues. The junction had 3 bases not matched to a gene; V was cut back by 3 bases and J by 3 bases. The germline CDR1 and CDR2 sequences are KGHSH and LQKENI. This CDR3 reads CASSPQTSGSYNEQFF. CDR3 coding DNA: TGTGCCAGCTCACCTCAGACTAGCGGGAGCTACAATGAGCAGTTCTTC.

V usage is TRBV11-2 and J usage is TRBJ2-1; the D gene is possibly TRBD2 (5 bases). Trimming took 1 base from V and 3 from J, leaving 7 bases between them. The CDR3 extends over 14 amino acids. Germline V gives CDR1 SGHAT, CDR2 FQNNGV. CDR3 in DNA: TGTGCCAGCAGCTTAGCGGGGATCTACAATGAGCAGTTCTTC. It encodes CASSLAGIYNEQFF.